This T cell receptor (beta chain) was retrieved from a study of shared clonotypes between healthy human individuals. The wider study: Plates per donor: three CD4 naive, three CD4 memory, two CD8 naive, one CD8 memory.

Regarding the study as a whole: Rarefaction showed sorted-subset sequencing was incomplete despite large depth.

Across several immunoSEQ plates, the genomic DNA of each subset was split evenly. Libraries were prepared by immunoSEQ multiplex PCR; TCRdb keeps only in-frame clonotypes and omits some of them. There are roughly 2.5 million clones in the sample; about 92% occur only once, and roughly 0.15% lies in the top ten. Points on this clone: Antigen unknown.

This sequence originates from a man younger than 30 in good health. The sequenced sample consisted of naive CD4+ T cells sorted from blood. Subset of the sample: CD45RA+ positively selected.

CDR3 region: CASSEGGWTEETQYF. In DNA, the CDR3 is TGTGCCAGCAGCGAGGGGGGATGGACCGAAGAGACCCAGTACTTC. This sequence joins TRBV9 and TRBJ2-5, with D perhaps assigned TRBD1 or TRBD2 (6 bases each). Germline V lookup: CDR1 SGDLS, CDR2 YYNGEE. V was shortened by 3 bases and J by 3 bases, with 15 bases between the two germline ends. CDR3 length: 15 residues.